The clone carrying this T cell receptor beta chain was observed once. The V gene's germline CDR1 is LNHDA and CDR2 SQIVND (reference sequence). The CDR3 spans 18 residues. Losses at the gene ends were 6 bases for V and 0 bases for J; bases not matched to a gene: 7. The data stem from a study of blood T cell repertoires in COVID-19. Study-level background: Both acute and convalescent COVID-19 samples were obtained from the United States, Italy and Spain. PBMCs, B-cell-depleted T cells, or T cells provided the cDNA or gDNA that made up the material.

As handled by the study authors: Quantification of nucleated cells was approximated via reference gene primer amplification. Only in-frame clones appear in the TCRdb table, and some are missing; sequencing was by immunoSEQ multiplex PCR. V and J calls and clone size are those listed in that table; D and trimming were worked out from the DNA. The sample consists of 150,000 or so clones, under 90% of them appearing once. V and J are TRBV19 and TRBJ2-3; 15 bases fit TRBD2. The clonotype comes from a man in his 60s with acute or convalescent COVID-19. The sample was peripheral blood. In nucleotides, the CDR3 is TGTGCCAGTAGAACCGGGGGACTAGCGGGGGGAAGCACAGATACGCAGTATTTT. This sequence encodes CASRTGGLAGGSTDTQYF.